This entry features one T cell receptor (beta chain) sequence. The specificity of this receptor is unknown. One base away there is no much larger clone; base qualities are not given. These data belong to a study of T cell changes during pregnancy in multiple sclerosis (dated by TCRdb to 2018 to 2020). Regarding the study in general: The study looked at changes in the T cell repertoire across pregnancy in women with multiple sclerosis.

CDR1 PRHDT and CDR2 FYEKMQ were looked up in the germline V gene (reference sequence). The CDR3 holds 13 amino acids from the cysteine to the phenylalanine. Only the CDR3 DNA is retained, 39 bases long and in frame from the first base. A distance of 13 bases separates the germline ends of V and J, which lose 4 bases and 7 bases respectively. The library was obtained by the immunoSEQ multiplex PCR assay. TCRdb obtained this table from immuneACCESS and retained in-frame rearrangements with V and J assigned. These tables miss some clones; where compared with another copy, unresolved V genes account for less than half of the shortfall, and the remainder is unexplained. The sample includes 50,000 to 60,000 clones, with approximately 91% observed a single time. The ten top clones hold about 0.8% of the sample.

This receptor chain uses TRBV13 and TRBJ1-2; matching of 5 bases hints at TRBD1 as the D gene. Sample: CD4+ T cells from peripheral blood mononuclear cells, taken in the first trimester of pregnancy. This clonotype was sampled from a female donor with multiple sclerosis, enrolled in a pregnancy study. CDR3 loop: CASSSTDGGGYTF. The sequenced DNA is TGTGCCAGCAGCTCGACTGACGGGGGTGGCTACACCTTC.